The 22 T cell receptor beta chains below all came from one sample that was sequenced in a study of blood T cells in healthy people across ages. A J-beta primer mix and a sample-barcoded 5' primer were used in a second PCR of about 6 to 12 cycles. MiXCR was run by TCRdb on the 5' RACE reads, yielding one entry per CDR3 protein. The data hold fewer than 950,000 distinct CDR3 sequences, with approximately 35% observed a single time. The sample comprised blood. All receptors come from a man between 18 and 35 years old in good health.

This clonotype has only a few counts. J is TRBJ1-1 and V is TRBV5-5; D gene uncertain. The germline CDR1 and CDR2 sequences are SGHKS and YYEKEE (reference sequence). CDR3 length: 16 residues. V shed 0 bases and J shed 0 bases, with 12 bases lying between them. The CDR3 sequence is CASSLVAADMNTEAFF. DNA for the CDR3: TGTGCCAGCAGCTTGGTGGCCGCTGACATGAACACTGAAGCTTTCTTT.

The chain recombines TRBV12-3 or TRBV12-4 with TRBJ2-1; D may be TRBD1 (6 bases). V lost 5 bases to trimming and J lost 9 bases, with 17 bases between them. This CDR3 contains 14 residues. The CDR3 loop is CASSVQRRGAEQFF. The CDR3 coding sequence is TGTGCCAGCAGTGTACAGCGCAGGGGCGCTGAGCAGTTCTTC.

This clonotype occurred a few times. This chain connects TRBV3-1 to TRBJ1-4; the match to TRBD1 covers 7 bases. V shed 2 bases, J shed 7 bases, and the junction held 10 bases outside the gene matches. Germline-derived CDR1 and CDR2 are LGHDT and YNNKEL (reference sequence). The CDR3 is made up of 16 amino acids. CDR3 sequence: CASSQPRTGEGEKLFF. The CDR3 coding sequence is TGTGCCAGCAGCCAACCGCGAACAGGGGAGGGTGAAAAACTGTTTTTT.

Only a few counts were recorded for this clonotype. The CDR3 region is CASSSSHGNYGYTF. Written as DNA, the CDR3 is TGTGCCAGCAGCTCCTCGCACGGAAACTATGGCTACACCTTC. V is TRBV7-6 and J is TRBJ1-2; D remains ambiguous. There are 14 residues in the CDR3. Trimming stripped 4 bases from V and 2 bases from J, with 11 bases between. Germline lookup yields CDR1 SGHVS and CDR2 FNYEAQ.

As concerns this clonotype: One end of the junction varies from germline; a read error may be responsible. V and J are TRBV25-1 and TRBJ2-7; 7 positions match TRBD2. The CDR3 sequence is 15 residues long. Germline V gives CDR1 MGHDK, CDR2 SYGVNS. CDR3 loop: CAGSAKSGETYEQYF. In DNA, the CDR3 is TGTGCCGGCAGTGCGAAGAGCGGGGAGACCTACGAGCAGTACTTC.

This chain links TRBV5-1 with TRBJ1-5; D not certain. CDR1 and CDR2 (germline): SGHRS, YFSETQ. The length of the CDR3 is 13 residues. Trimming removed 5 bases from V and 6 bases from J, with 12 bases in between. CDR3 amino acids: CASSMLAGQPQHF. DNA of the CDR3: TGCGCCAGCAGTATGTTAGCCGGTCAGCCCCAGCATTTT.

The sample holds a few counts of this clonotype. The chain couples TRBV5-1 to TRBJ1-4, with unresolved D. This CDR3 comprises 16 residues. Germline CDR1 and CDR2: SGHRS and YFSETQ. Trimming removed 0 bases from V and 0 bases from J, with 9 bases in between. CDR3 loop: CASSLAPKATNEKLFF. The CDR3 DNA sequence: TGCGCCAGCAGCTTGGCCCCAAAGGCAACTAATGAAAAACTGTTTTTT.

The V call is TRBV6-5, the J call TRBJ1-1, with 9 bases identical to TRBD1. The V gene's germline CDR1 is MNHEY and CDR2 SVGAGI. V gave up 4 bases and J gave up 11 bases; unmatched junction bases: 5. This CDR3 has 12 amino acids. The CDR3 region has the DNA TGTGCCAGCAGTTCGACAGGGGGTAGGGCTTTCTTT. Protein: CASSSTGGRAFF.

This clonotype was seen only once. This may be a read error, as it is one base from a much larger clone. This CDR3 reads CVSNPGTGIYGYTF. DNA of the CDR3: TGTGTCAGCAACCCCGGGACAGGGATCTATGGCTACACCTTC. This chain uses TRBV12-3 or TRBV12-4 with TRBJ1-2; TRBD1 matches 9 bases. The CDR3 length is 14 residues.

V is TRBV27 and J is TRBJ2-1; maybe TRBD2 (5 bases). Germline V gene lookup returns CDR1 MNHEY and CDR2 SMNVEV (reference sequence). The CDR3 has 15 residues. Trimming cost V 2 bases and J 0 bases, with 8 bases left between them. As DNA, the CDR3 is TGTGCCAGCAGTTTAGAGGAGGCCTCCTACAATGAGCAGTTCTTC. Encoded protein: CASSLEEASYNEQFF.

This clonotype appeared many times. The CDR3 region is CASIFKGAARGLSDYGYTF. CDR3 DNA sequence: TGTGCCAGCATCTTCAAGGGGGCGGCCAGGGGGCTGTCTGACTATGGCTACACCTTC. The chain joins TRBV12-3 or TRBV12-4 to TRBJ1-2; TRBD1 matches at 8 bases. V was pared by 7 bases and J by 3 bases, with 22 bases of the junction left unmatched. The CDR3 extends over 19 amino acids.

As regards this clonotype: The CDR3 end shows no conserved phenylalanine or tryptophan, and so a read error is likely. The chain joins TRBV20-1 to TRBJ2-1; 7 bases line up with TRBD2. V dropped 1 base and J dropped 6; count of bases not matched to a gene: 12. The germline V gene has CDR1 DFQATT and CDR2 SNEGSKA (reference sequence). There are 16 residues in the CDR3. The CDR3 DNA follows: TGCAGTGCTAGAGCTGCGGCGGGGGACCTTCTCAATGAGCAGTTCCTC. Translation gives CSARAAAGDLLNEQFL.

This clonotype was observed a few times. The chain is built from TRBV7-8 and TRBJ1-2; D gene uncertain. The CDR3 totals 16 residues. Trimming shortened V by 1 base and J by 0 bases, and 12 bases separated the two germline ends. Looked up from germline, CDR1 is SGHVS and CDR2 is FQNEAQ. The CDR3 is CASSLGAGRTNYGYTF. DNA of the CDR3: TGTGCCAGCAGCTTAGGTGCGGGCAGAACTAACTATGGCTACACCTTC.

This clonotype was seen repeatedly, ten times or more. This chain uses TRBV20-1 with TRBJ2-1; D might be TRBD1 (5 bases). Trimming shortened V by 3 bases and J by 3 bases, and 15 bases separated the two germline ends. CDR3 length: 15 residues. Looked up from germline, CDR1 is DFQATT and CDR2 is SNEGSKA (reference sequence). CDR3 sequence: CSASGPGRVYNEQFF. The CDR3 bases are TGCAGTGCTAGTGGTCCCGGCAGGGTCTACAATGAGCAGTTCTTC.

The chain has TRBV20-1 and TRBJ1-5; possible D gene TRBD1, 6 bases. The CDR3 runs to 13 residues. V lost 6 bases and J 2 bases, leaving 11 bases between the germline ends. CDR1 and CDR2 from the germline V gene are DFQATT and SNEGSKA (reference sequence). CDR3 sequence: CSASRTGNQPQHF. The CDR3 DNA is TGCAGTGCCTCCCGGACAGGCAATCAGCCCCAGCATTTT.

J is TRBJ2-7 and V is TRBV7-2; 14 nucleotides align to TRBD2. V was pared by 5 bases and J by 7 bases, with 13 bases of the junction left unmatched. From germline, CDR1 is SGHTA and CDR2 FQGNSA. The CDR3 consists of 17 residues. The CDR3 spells CASSPGLAGVSGDEQYF. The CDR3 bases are TGTGCCAGCAGCCCGGGACTAGCGGGGGTCTCAGGGGATGAGCAGTACTTC.

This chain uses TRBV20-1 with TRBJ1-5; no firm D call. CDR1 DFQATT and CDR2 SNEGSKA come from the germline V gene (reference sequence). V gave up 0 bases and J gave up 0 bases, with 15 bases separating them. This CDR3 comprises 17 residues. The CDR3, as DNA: TGCAGTGCTAGAGATCGATTTGGGAGAATTAGCAATCAGCCCCAGCATTTT. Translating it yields CSARDRFGRISNQPQHF.

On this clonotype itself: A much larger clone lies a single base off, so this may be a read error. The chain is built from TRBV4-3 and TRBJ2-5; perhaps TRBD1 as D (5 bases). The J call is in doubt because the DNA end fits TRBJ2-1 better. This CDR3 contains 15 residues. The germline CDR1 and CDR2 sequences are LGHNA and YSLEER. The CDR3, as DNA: TGCGCCAGCAGCCAAACTACAGGAGAACAAGAGACCCAGTTCTTC. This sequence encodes CASSQTTGEQETQFF.

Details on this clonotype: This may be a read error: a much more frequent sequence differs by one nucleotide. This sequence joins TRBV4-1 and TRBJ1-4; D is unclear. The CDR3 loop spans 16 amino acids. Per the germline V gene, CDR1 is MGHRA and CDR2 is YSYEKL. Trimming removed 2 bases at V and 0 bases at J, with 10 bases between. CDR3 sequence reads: CASSQTADATNEKLFF. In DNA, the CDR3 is TGCGCCAGCAGCCAAACGGCAGACGCAACTAATGAAAAACTGTTTTTT.

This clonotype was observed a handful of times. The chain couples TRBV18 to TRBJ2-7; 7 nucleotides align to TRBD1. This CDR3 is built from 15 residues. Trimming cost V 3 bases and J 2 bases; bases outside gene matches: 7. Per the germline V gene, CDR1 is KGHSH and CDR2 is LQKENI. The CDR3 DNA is TGTGCCAGCTCACCCGGGACAGCGGACGCCTACGAGCAGTACTTC. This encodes CASSPGTADAYEQYF.

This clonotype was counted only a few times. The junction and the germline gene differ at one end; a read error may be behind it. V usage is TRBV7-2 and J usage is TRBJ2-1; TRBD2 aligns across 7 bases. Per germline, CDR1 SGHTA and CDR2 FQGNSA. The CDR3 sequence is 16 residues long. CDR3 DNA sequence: TGTGCCAGTAGCTTTTGGGGGAGGGGATCCTACAATGAGCAGTTCTTC. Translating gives CASSFWGRGSYNEQFF.

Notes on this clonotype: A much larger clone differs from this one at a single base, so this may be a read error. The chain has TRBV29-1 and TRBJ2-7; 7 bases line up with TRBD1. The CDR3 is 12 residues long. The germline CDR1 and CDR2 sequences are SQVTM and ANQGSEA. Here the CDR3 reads CSAGQATYERYF. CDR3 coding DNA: TGCAGCGCCGGACAGGCGACCTACGAGCGGTACTTC.